The clone carrying this T cell receptor beta chain appeared a single time. Its antigen is as yet unknown. The CDR3 is 16 residues long. Germline CDR1 PRHDT, CDR2 FYEKMQ (reference sequence). V lost 5 bases, J lost 2 bases, and 18 bases lay in between. Regarding time point: cycle 4 day 1 (C4D1), after less than seven weeks of nivolumab. After autologous stem cell transplantation all patients relapsed, and prior brentuximab vedotin exposure differed between cohorts. Only in-frame clones appear in the TCRdb table, and some are missing; sequencing was by immunoSEQ multiplex PCR. In the table there are around 60,000 clones, about 90% of which are singletons. The record originates from a study of PD-1 blockade in classical Hodgkin lymphoma. General study results and limits: CD4+ TCR diversity, unlike CD8+, climbed significantly by C4D1. Before treatment, complete responders showed about the same diversity as newly diagnosed patients.

Here the sequenced sample was peripheral blood mononuclear cells (PBMCs), taken before the fourth cycle of nivolumab. J is TRBJ2-5 and V is TRBV13, with D possibly being TRBD2 (5 bases). This clonotype was sampled from a human donor with classical Hodgkin lymphoma. CDR3 region: CASSPRTEAPQETQYF. CDR3 nucleotides: TGTGCCAGCAGCCCCCGGACTGAAGCGCCTCAAGAGACCCAGTACTTC. Supplemented by reference TRBV13 and TRBJ2-5, the full variable domain reads AAGVIQSPRHLIKEKRETATLKCYPIPRHDTVYWYQQGPGQDPQFLISFYEKMQSDKGSIPDRFSAQQFSDYHSELNMSSLELGDSALYFCASSPRTEAPQETQYFGPGTRLLVL.